The following is a TCR beta chain sequence with its context. Germline values: CDR1 GTSNPN, CDR2 SVGIG (reference sequence). J was trimmed by 7 bases and V by 5 bases; bases with no gene match: 3. There are 14 residues in the CDR3. The data derive from a study of blood T cell repertoires in COVID-19. Source study methods: Amplification of reference gene primers provided the estimated nucleated cell counts. The method was immunoSEQ multiplex PCR; TCRdb's version includes in-frame clones alone and lacks a portion of them. The V and J calls and clone size are taken from that table; D and trimming were inferred from the DNA. The sample gives fewer than 200,000 clones, roughly 90% of which show up once; approximately 4.9% is in the top ten.

V and J are TRBV30 and TRBJ1-6; 12 bases are a match to TRBD1. Sequencing was carried out using peripheral blood. This sequence originates from a man aged 25 to 40 with COVID-19, enrolled during active disease. CDR3 loop: CAWGTGGTNSPLHF. CDR3 sequence (DNA): TGTGCCTGGGGGACAGGGGGCACAAATTCACCCCTCCACTTT.